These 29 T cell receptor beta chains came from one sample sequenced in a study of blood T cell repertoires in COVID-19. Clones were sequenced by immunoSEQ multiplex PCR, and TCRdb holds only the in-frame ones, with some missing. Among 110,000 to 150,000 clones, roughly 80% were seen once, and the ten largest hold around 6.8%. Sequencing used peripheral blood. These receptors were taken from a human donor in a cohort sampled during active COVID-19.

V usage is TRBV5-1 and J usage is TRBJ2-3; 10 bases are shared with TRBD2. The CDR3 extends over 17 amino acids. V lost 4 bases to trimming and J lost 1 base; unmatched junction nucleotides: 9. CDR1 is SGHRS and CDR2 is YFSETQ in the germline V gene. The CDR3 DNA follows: TGCGCCAGCAGCCTGCTTTCTAGCGGGGGCGGCACAGATACGCAGTATTTT. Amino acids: CASSLLSSGGGTDTQYF.

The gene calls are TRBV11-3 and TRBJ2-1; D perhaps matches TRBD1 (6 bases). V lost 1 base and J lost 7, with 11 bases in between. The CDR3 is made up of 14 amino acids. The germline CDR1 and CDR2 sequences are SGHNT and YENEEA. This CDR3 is CASSLGGTRNEQFF. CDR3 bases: TGTGCCAGCAGCTTAGGAGGGACACGGAATGAGCAGTTCTTC.

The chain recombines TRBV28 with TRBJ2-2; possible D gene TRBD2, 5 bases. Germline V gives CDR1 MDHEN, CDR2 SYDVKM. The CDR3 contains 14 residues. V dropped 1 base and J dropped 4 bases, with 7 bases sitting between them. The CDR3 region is CASSLFGITGELFF. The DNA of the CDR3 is TGTGCCAGCAGTTTATTCGGGATCACCGGGGAGCTGTTTTTT.

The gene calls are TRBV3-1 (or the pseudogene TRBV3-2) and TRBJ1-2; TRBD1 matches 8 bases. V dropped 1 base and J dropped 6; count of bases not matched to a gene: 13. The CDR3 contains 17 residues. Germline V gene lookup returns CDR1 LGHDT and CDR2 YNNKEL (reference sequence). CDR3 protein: CASSQALTGEGTDGYTF. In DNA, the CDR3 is TGTGCCAGCAGCCAAGCTTTGACAGGGGAGGGTACGGATGGCTACACCTTC.

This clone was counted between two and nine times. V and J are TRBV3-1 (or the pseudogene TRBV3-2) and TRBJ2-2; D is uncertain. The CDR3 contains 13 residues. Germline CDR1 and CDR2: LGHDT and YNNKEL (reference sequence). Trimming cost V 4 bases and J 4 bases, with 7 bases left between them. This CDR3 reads CASSRGGTGELFF. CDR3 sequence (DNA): TGTGCCAGCAGCCGAGGTGGCACCGGGGAGCTGTTTTTT.

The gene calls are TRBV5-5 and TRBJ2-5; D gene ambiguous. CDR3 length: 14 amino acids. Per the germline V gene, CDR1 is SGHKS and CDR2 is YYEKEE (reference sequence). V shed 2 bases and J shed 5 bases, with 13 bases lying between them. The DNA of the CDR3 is TGTGCCAGCAGCTTATCCGCAGGCTCCGAGACCCAGTACTTC. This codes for CASSLSAGSETQYF.

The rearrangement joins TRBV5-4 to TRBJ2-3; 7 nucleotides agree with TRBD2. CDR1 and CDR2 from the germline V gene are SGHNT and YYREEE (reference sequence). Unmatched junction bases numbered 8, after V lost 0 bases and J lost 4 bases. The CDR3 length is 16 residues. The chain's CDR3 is CASSLGGLILADTQYF. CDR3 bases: TGTGCCAGCAGCTTGGGGGGACTAATCTTAGCAGATACGCAGTATTTT. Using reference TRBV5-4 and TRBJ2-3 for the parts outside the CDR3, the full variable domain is ETGVTQSPTHLIKTRGQQVTLRCSSQSGHNTVSWYQQALGQGPQFIFQYYREEENGRGNFPPRFSGLQFPNYSSELNVNALELDDSALYLCASSLGGLILADTQYFGPGTRLTVL.

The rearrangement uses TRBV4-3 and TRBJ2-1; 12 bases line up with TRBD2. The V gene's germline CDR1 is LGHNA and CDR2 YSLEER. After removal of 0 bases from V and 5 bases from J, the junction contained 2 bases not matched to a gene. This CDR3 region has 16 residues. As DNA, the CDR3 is TGCGCCAGCAGCCAAGAAGGACTAGCGGGGAACAATGAGCAGTTCTTC. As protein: CASSQEGLAGNNEQFF.

In nucleotides, the CDR3 is TGTGCCAGCAAGGACATCAAGTCCCCCTACACCTTC. Its translation is CASKDIKSPYTF. The chain recombines TRBV11-2 with TRBJ1-2; maybe TRBD1 (5 bases). V was shortened by 7 bases and J by 10 bases, with 16 bases between the two germline ends. The CDR3 runs 12 residues. Germline V gene data show CDR1 as SGHAT and CDR2 as FQNNGV.

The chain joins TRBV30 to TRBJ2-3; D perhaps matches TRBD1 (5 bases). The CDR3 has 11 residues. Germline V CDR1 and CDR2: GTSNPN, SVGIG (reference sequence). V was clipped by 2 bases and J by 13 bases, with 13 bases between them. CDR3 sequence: CAWSTGRVEYF. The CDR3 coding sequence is TGTGCCTGGAGTACAGGCAGGGTGGAGTATTTT. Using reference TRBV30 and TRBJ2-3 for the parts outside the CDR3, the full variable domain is SQTIHQWPATLVQPVGSPLSLECTVEGTSNPNLYWYRQAAGRGLQLLFYSVGIGQISSEVPQNLSASRPQDRQFILSSKKLLLSDSGFYLCAWSTGRVEYFGPGTRLTVL.

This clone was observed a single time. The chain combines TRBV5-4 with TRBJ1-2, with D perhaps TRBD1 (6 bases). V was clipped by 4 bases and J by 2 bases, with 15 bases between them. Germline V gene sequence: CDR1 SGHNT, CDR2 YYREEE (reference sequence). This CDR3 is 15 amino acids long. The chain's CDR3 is CASSRGSTGNYGYTF. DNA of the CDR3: TGTGCCAGCAGCCGAGGGTCGACAGGAAACTATGGCTACACCTTC.

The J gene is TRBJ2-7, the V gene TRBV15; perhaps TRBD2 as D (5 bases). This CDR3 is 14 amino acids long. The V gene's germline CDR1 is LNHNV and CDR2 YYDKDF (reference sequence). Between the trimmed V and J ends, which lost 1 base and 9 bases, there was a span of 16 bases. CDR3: CATSRAPPPEGQYF. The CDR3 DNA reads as TGTGCCACCAGCAGAGCTCCCCCGCCAGAGGGGCAGTACTTC.

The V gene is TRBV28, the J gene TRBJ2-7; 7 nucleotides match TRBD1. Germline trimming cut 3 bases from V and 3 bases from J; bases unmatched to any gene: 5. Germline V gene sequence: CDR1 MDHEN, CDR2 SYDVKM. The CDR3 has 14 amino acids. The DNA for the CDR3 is TGTGCCAGCAGTTTGACAGGGTTCGGCTACGAGCAGTACTTC. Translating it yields CASSLTGFGYEQYF. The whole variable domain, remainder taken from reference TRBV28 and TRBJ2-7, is DVKVTQSSRYLVKRTGEKVFLECVQDMDHENMFWYRQDPGLGLRLIYFSYDVKMKEKGDIPEGYSVSREKKERFSLILESASTNQTSMYLCASSLTGFGYEQYFGPGTRLTVT.

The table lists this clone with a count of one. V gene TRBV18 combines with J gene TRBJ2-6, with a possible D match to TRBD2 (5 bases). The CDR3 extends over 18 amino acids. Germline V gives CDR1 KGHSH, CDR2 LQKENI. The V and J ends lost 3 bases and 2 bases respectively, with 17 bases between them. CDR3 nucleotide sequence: TGTGCCAGCTCACCCACCGGGTCCGCCGGGGCTGGGGCCAACGTCCTGACTTTC. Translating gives CASSPTGSAGAGANVLTF.

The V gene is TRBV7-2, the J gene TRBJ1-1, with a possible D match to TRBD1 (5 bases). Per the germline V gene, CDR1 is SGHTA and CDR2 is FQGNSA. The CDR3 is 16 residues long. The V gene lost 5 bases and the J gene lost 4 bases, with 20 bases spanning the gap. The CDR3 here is CASSPRGGGWGTEAFF. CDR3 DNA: TGTGCCAGCAGCCCTAGGGGCGGGGGATGGGGCACTGAAGCTTTCTTT.

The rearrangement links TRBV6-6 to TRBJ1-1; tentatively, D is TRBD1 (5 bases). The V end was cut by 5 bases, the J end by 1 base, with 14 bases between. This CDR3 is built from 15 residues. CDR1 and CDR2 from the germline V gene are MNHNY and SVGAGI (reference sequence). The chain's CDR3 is CASSARRTGNTEAFF. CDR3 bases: TGTGCCAGCAGTGCCCGCCGCACAGGGAACACTGAAGCTTTCTTT.

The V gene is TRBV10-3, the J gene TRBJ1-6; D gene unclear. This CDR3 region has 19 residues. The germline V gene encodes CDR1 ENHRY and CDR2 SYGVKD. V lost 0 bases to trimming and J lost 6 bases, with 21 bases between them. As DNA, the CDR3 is TGTGCCATCAGTGAGTCATCTGGAGGTGCGGTCGTACGTAATTCACCCCTCCACTTT. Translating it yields CAISESSGGAVVRNSPLHF.

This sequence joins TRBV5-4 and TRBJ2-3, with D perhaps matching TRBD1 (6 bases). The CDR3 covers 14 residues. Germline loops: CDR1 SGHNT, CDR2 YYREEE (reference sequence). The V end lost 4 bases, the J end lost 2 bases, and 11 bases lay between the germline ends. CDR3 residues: CASSLRDNTDTQYF. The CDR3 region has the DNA TGTGCCAGCAGCCTCCGGGACAACACAGATACGCAGTATTTT.

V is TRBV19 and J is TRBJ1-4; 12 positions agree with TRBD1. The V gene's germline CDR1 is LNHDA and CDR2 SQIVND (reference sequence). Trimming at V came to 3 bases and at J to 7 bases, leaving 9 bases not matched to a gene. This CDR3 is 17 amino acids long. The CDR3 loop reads CASSMGQGALWREKLFF. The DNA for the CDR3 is TGTGCCAGTAGTATGGGACAGGGGGCTCTTTGGCGTGAAAAACTGTTTTTT.

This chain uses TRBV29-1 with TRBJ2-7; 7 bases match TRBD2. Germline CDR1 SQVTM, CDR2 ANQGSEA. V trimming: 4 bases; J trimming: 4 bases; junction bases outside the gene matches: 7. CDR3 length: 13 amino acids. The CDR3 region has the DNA TGCAGCGTTGTTGGGAGGGTAGGATACGAGCAGTACTTC. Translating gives CSVVGRVGYEQYF.

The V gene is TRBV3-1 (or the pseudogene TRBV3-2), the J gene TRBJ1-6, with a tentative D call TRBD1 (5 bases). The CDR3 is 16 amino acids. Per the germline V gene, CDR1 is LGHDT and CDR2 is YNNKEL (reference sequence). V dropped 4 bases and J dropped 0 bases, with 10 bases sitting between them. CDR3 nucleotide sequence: TGTGCCAGCAGCCGCAACGGGGGCTCCTATAATTCACCCCTCCACTTT. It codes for CASSRNGGSYNSPLHF.

Written as DNA, the CDR3 is TGTGCCAGCAGCTTAGCGCTAACCGGGGGAACCGGGGAGCTGTTTTTT. Residues: CASSLALTGGTGELFF. This chain uses TRBV7-2 with TRBJ2-2, with TRBD2 as a possible D gene (6 bases). V lost 0 bases and J lost 5, with 13 bases in between. CDR3 length equals 16 residues. Germline lookup yields CDR1 SGHTA and CDR2 FQGNSA.

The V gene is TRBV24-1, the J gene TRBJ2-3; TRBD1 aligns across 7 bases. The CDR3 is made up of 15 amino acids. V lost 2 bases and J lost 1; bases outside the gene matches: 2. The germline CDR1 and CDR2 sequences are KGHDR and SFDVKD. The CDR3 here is CATSDSGQGTDTQYF. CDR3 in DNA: TGTGCCACCAGTGATTCTGGACAGGGCACAGATACGCAGTATTTT.

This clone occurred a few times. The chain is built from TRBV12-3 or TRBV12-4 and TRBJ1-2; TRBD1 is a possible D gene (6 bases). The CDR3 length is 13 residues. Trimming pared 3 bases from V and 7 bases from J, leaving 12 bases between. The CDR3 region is CASSFKGVSGYTF. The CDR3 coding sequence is TGTGCCAGCAGTTTTAAGGGGGTGAGTGGCTACACCTTC.

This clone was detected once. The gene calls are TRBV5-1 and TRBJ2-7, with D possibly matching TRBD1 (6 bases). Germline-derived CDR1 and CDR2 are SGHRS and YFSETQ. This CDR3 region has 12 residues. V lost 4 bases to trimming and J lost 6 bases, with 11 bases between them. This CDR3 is CASSRTDSEQYF. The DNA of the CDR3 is TGCGCCAGCAGCCGTACGGACAGCGAGCAGTACTTC. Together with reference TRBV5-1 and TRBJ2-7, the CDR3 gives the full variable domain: KAGVTQTPRYLIKTRGQQVTLSCSPISGHRSVSWYQQTPGQGLQFLFEYFSETQRNKGNFPGRFSGRQFSNSRSEMNVSTLELGDSALYLCASSRTDSEQYFGPGTRLTVT.

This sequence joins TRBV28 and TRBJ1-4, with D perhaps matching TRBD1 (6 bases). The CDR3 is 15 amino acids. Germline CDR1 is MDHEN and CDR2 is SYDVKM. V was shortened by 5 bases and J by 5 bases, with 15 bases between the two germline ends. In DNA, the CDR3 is TGTGCCAGCAGTGTAGCGAGGGGGTCCAATGAAAAACTGTTTTTT. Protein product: CASSVARGSNEKLFF.

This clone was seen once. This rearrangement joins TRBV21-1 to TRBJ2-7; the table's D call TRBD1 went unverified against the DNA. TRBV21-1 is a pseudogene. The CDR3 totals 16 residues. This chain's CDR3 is CASSKEYTGQTYEQYF. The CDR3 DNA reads TGTGCCAGCAGCAAAGAGTACACAGGGCAAACCTACGAGCAGTACTTC.

CDR3 sequence: CASSKTGQGSYEQYF. The CDR3 nucleotides are TGTGCCAGCTCCAAGACTGGACAGGGGTCCTACGAGCAGTACTTC. The chain employs TRBV18 and TRBJ2-7; 9 bases line up with TRBD1. Germline lookup yields CDR1 KGHSH and CDR2 LQKENI. The CDR3 loop spans 15 amino acids. J lost 1 base, V lost 6 bases, and 7 bases had no gene match.

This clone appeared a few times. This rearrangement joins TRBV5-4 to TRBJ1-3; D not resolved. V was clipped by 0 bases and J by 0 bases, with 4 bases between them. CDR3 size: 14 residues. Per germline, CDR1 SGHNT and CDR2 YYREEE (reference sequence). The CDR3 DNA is TGTGCCAGCAGCTTGGGAGGCTCTGGAAACACCATATATTTT. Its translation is CASSLGGSGNTIYF. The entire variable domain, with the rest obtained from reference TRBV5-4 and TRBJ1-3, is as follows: ETGVTQSPTHLIKTRGQQVTLRCSSQSGHNTVSWYQQALGQGPQFIFQYYREEENGRGNFPPRFSGLQFPNYSSELNVNALELDDSALYLCASSLGGSGNTIYFGEGSWLTVV.